This T cell receptor beta chain was observed in a study of blood T cell repertoires in COVID-19. Profiling relied on immunoSEQ multiplex PCR, and the TCRdb table lists in-frame clones only, not all of them. The sample has just under 350,000 clones; about 87% are singletons. The ends were cut back, 2 bases at V and 11 bases at J, with 17 bases in the middle. The germline gives CDR1 SGHKS, CDR2 YYEKEE (reference sequence). The CDR3 spans 15 residues. This TCR was recovered from a woman between 50 and 59 years old with COVID-19, enrolled during active disease. The rearrangement uses TRBV5-5 and TRBJ1-6; D remains ambiguous. What was sequenced was peripheral blood. CDR3 sequence (DNA): TGTGCCAGCAGCTTTTTTGGGGAGGCGGCGGCACCCCTCCACTTT. This encodes CASSFFGEAAAPLHF.